A single sample gave rise to the 13 T cell receptor beta chains below, sequenced in a study of CD8+ T cells in alopecia areata (dated by TCRdb to about 2018). Receptor libraries were prepared by the immunoSEQ multiplex PCR assay. To provide template for TCR sequencing, every sample had RNA extracted and reverse transcribed into cDNA. Not all clones reach the TCRdb copy of this immuneACCESS table, which keeps in-frame sequences only. Checked studies attribute under half of the gap to unresolved V genes and leave the rest unexplained. The sample contains approximately 140,000 clones, approximately 45% of them found a single time. The biggest ten clones account for 6.5% to 7.5% of the sample. Input material: CD4+ T cells sorted from blood. Receptor source: a human donor with alopecia areata.

The V and J genes are TRBV30 and TRBJ2-7; D is uncertain. V was clipped by 8 bases and J by 2 bases, with 16 bases between them. Germline CDR1 reads GTSNPN; CDR2 reads SVGIG (reference sequence). This CDR3 has 13 amino acids. The CDR3 DNA reads as TGTGCCGCTACAACCGGCGGAGCCTACGAGCAGTACTTC. Amino acids: CAATTGGAYEQYF.

The chain combines TRBV9 with TRBJ1-2, with no clear D. In germline, CDR1 is SGDLS, CDR2 YYNGEE. V lost 3 bases, J lost 4 bases, and 16 bases lay in between. This CDR3 spans 15 amino acids. The CDR3 nucleotides are TGTGCCAGCAGCGAGGTCCCAGGTGTCGGCTATGGCTACACCTTC. It encodes CASSEVPGVGYGYTF.

V is TRBV2 and J is TRBJ2-7, with D hard to call. V shed 4 bases and J shed 9 bases, with 16 bases lying between them. Germline loops: CDR1 SNHLY, CDR2 FYNNEI. CDR3 length: 13 amino acids. The DNA for the CDR3 is TGTGCCAGCAGTGGGGAACTGGATGCGCGGCAGTACTTC. It encodes CASSGELDARQYF.

This clone occurred a few times. The rearrangement links TRBV28 to TRBJ2-3, with 12 nucleotides matching TRBD2. Germline CDR1 and CDR2: MDHEN and SYDVKM. With V trimmed by 5 bases and J by 11 bases, 5 bases remained unmatched. CDR3 size: 13 residues. DNA for the CDR3: TGTGCCAGCAGTGGCGGACTAGCGGGGCTGCAGTATTTT. This sequence encodes CASSGGLAGLQYF.

This clone was counted a few times. This chain links TRBV27 with TRBJ1-2, with 7 bases lining up with TRBD1. V lost 6 bases and J lost 4; bases outside the gene matches: 8. Germline CDR1 and CDR2: MNHEY and SMNVEV (reference sequence). The CDR3 consists of 14 residues. The CDR3 sequence: CASSPGQMFYGYTF. CDR3 nucleotides: TGTGCCAGCAGCCCGGGACAGATGTTCTATGGCTACACCTTC.

This clone came up a few times. The chain couples TRBV29-1 to TRBJ2-3, with a tentative D call TRBD2 (5 bases). Looked up from germline, CDR1 is SQVTM and CDR2 is ANQGSEA. The V end lost 8 bases, the J end lost 4 bases, and 22 bases lay between the germline ends. The CDR3 consists of 15 residues. DNA of the CDR3: TGCAGCCTAACAAGAGGGCCGATCAGCGCAGATACGCAGTATTTT. Translation gives CSLTRGPISADTQYF.

The CDR3, as DNA: TGTGCCAGCAGCACACTAGCGGGAGGGCCTGGCAATGAGCAGTTCTTC. This encodes CASSTLAGGPGNEQFF. The chain uses TRBV7-3 and TRBJ2-1; 13 bases map to TRBD2. Germline V gene lookup returns CDR1 SGHTA and CDR2 FQGTGA. The CDR3 is made up of 16 amino acids. With 5 bases clipped from V and 6 bases from J, the junction kept 7 bases outside the gene matches.

This clone was counted a few times. The rearrangement joins TRBV29-1 to TRBJ1-2; 7 nucleotides align to TRBD1. This CDR3 comprises 11 residues. Germline CDR1 reads SQVTM; CDR2 reads ANQGSEA. Trimming removed 6 bases from V and 7 bases from J; junction bases left unmatched: 5. The CDR3 sequence: CSVGAGGGYTF. The CDR3, as DNA: TGCAGCGTGGGGGCAGGGGGTGGCTACACCTTC. Complete variable domain (other parts from reference TRBV29-1 and TRBJ1-2): SAVISQKPSRDICQRGTSLTIQCQVDSQVTMMFWYRQQPGQSLTLIATANQGSEATYESGFVIDKFPISRPNLTFSTLTVSNMSPEDSSIYLCSVGAGGGYTFGSGTRLTVV.

The chain couples TRBV5-1 to TRBJ1-5; no clear D gene. The germline CDR1 and CDR2 sequences are SGHRS and YFSETQ. V lost 0 bases and J lost 5, with 6 bases in between. This CDR3 has 13 residues. CDR3 loop: CASSLGRDQPQHF. In DNA form, the CDR3 reads TGCGCCAGCAGCTTGGGTCGGGATCAGCCCCAGCATTTT.

This clone has a handful of counts. This sequence joins TRBV7-9 and TRBJ2-1; TRBD1 agrees at 7 bases. Looked up from germline, CDR1 is SEHNR and CDR2 is FQNEAQ (reference sequence). CDR3 length: 16 residues. J lost 8 bases, V lost 4 bases, and 14 bases had no gene match. This chain's CDR3 is CASSYRQGGLGDEQFF. In nucleotides, the CDR3 is TGTGCCAGCAGCTACCGACAGGGCGGCCTCGGGGATGAGCAGTTCTTC.

This sequence joins TRBV5-1 and TRBJ1-5; no clear D gene. V lost 5 bases and J 5 bases, leaving 14 bases between the germline ends. The CDR3 totals 14 residues. CDR1 and CDR2 from the germline V gene are SGHRS and YFSETQ. The CDR3 nucleotides read TGCGCCAGCAGTCTAGGGCAGGTCGATCAGCCCCAGCATTTT. Its protein is CASSLGQVDQPQHF.

A word on this clone: Germline is not matched at one junction end, which may reflect a read error. The chain links TRBV7-7 to TRBJ1-1, with D possibly being TRBD1 (5 bases). CDR3 length equals 15 residues. Germline CDR1 reads SSHAT; CDR2 reads FNYEAQ (reference sequence). For the CDR3, the DNA is TGTGCTAGCAGCTTAGCTCAGGGTAAGGACACTGAAGCTTTCTTT. Translating gives CASSLAQGKDTEAFF.

The chain joins TRBV6-6 to TRBJ2-1, with 8 bases identical to TRBD1. This CDR3 spans 16 amino acids. With V trimmed by 4 bases and J by 6 bases, 11 bases remained unmatched. From germline, CDR1 is MNHNY and CDR2 SVGAGI (reference sequence). The CDR3 region has the DNA TGTGCCAGCAGTTCGACCGGACAGGGTGGAGTCAATGAGCAGTTCTTC. Translation gives CASSSTGQGGVNEQFF.